Listed below are T cell receptor beta chains from one sample, sequenced in a study of blood T cell repertoires in COVID-19. The data were produced by immunoSEQ multiplex PCR, yet TCRdb's version contains in-frame clones alone and is incomplete. Among 150,000 to 200,000 clones listed, about 86% were seen once. Sequenced sample: peripheral blood. Source of these receptors: a human donor with acute or convalescent COVID-19. The donor label of this sample is uncertain. Each CDR3 is given with its conserved first and last residue. Fields, in order: D gene, clone size, V gene, J gene, CDR3 DNA, CDR3 protein. D genes are given only for firm matches. Some rows have no size entry. The others give once, few or many, or a class for an expanded clone.

D gene: TRBD1; clone size: -; V gene: TRBV28; J gene: TRBJ1-5; CDR3 DNA: TGTGCCAGCAGTTTAACAGGGGGACAGCCCCAGCATTTT; CDR3 protein: CASSLTGGQPQHF
D gene: TRBD1; clone size: -; V gene: TRBV5-1; J gene: TRBJ2-2; CDR3 DNA: TGCGCCAGCCGGAGTTCAGCCGGGACAGGGAGGACCGGGGAGCTGTTTTTT; CDR3 protein: CASRSSAGTGRTGELFF
D gene: TRBD1; clone size: -; V gene: TRBV28; J gene: TRBJ2-6; CDR3 DNA: TGTGCCAGCAATACAGGGGCTACTGGGGCCAACGTCCTGACTTTC; CDR3 protein: CASNTGATGANVLTF
D gene: TRBD1; clone size: -; V gene: TRBV5-4; J gene: TRBJ2-7; CDR3 DNA: TGTGCCAGCAGCTTGGGTACAGGGGGCTCCTACGAGCAGTACTTC; CDR3 protein: CASSLGTGGSYEQYF
D gene: TRBD1; clone size: -; V gene: TRBV19; J gene: TRBJ1-6; CDR3 DNA: TGTGCCTCAAACCCACGACAGGGCAATTCACCCCTCCACTTT; CDR3 protein: CASNPRQGNSPLHF
D gene: TRBD1; clone size: -; V gene: TRBV6-6; J gene: TRBJ1-1; CDR3 DNA: TGTGCCAGCAATCAACAGGGGAAGAACACTGAAGCTTTCTTT; CDR3 protein: CASNQQGKNTEAFF
D gene: TRBD1; clone size: -; V gene: TRBV7-9; J gene: TRBJ1-5; CDR3 DNA: TGTGCCAGCAGCCTACAGGGGCTCGGTCAGCCCCAGCATTTT; CDR3 protein: CASSLQGLGQPQHF
D gene: -; clone size: -; V gene: TRBV12-3/TRBV12-4; J gene: TRBJ1-5; CDR3 DNA: TGTGCCAGCAGGCTACAGGCCCATCAGCCCCAGCATTTT; CDR3 protein: CASRLQAHQPQHF
D gene: TRBD1; clone size: -; V gene: TRBV5-1; J gene: TRBJ1-1; CDR3 DNA: TGCGCCAGCAGTTTGGGGACAGGGGGTACTGAAGCTTTCTTT; CDR3 protein: CASSLGTGGTEAFF
D gene: -; clone size: -; V gene: TRBV3-1/TRBV3-2; J gene: TRBJ1-2; CDR3 DNA: TGTGCCAGCAGTCTATTTGGGGCCCCCTATGGCTACACCTTC; CDR3 protein: CASSLFGAPYGYTF
D gene: -; clone size: -; V gene: TRBV5-6; J gene: TRBJ2-2; CDR3 DNA: TGTGCCAGCAGCTTGACGGGGGGCAACACCGGGGAGCTGTTTTTT; CDR3 protein: CASSLTGGNTGELFF
D gene: -; clone size: -; V gene: TRBV19; J gene: TRBJ2-1; CDR3 DNA: TGTGCCAGTAGTATGGCTAGCTCGTCCTACAATGAGCAGTTCTTC; CDR3 protein: CASSMASSSYNEQFF
D gene: TRBD1; clone size: once; V gene: TRBV11-2; J gene: TRBJ1-2; CDR3 DNA: TGTGCCAGCAGCTTAGCCGGGACAGGAACCTACTATGGCTACACCTTC; CDR3 protein: CASSLAGTGTYYGYTF
D gene: TRBD2; clone size: few; V gene: TRBV19; J gene: TRBJ2-1; CDR3 DNA: TGTGCCAGTAACCAACTAGCGGGAGGGCGGGATGAGCAGTTCTTC; CDR3 protein: CASNQLAGGRDEQFF
D gene: TRBD2; clone size: -; V gene: TRBV7-6; J gene: TRBJ2-1; CDR3 DNA: TGTGCCAGCAGCCCTACGGGGGGGTCTTACAATGAGCAGTTCTTC; CDR3 protein: CASSPTGGSYNEQFF
D gene: -; clone size: few; V gene: TRBV5-5; J gene: TRBJ2-3; CDR3 DNA: TGTGCCAGCAGCTCGAAGTTTGACGGGACAGATACGCAGTATTTT; CDR3 protein: CASSSKFDGTDTQYF
D gene: TRBD1; clone size: -; V gene: TRBV6-5; J gene: TRBJ1-6; CDR3 DNA: TGTGCCACCGTTGTGACAGGGCTCAATTCACCCCTCCACTTT; CDR3 protein: CATVVTGLNSPLHF
D gene: -; clone size: -; V gene: TRBV3-1/TRBV3-2; J gene: TRBJ2-7; CDR3 DNA: TGTGCCAGCAGCCAAGGGACTACATCCTACGAGCAGTACTTC; CDR3 protein: CASSQGTTSYEQYF
D gene: -; clone size: -; V gene: TRBV6-1; J gene: TRBJ1-2; CDR3 DNA: TGTGCCAGCAGTGACGCGGGCAGGTCCAGTGGCTACACCTTC; CDR3 protein: CASSDAGRSSGYTF
D gene: TRBD1; clone size: -; V gene: TRBV5-6; J gene: TRBJ2-7; CDR3 DNA: TGTGCCAGCAGCGTAGCCGGGACAGGGGTCTACGAGCAGTACTTC; CDR3 protein: CASSVAGTGVYEQYF
D gene: -; clone size: -; V gene: TRBV19; J gene: TRBJ2-5; CDR3 DNA: TGTGCCAGTAGTAGTGGACAACAAGAGACCCAGTACTTC; CDR3 protein: CASSSGQQETQYF
D gene: TRBD1; clone size: -; V gene: TRBV4-1; J gene: TRBJ1-5; CDR3 DNA: TGCGCCAGCAGCCAAACAGGGGCCTTACCCAATCAGCCCCAGCATTTT; CDR3 protein: CASSQTGALPNQPQHF
D gene: -; clone size: -; V gene: TRBV19; J gene: TRBJ2-5; CDR3 DNA: TGTGCCAGTAGACTCCTGTCCCAAGAGACCCAGTACTTC; CDR3 protein: CASRLLSQETQYF
D gene: -; clone size: -; V gene: TRBV30; J gene: TRBJ1-5; CDR3 DNA: TGTGCCTGGAGTAACGAGGGGACTCTCAATCAGCCCCAGCATTTT; CDR3 protein: CAWSNEGTLNQPQHF
D gene: -; clone size: -; V gene: TRBV5-1; J gene: TRBJ1-2; CDR3 DNA: TGCGCCAGCAGCTTGACCAGGGCTTCTAACTATGGCTACACCTTC; CDR3 protein: CASSLTRASNYGYTF
D gene: -; clone size: once; V gene: TRBV28; J gene: TRBJ1-2; CDR3 DNA: TGTGCCAGCAGTTTTACACGGACAGCTAACTATGGCTACACCTTC; CDR3 protein: CASSFTRTANYGYTF
D gene: -; clone size: -; V gene: TRBV7-9; J gene: TRBJ1-3; CDR3 DNA: TGTGCCAGCAGCTTAGACCGGGGAGGGTCTGGAAACACCATATATTTT; CDR3 protein: CASSLDRGGSGNTIYF
D gene: -; clone size: -; V gene: TRBV28; J gene: TRBJ2-7; CDR3 DNA: TGTGCCAGCAGCCTCGAACGGGTCGCCTACGAGCAGTACTTC; CDR3 protein: CASSLERVAYEQYF
D gene: -; clone size: -; V gene: TRBV7-2; J gene: TRBJ2-7; CDR3 DNA: TGTGCCAGCAGGTCACAGGGAGCTAGCTCCTACGAGCAGTACTTC; CDR3 protein: CASRSQGASSYEQYF